This passage covers 8 T cell receptor beta chains from one sample sequenced in a study of shared T cell receptors in the human thymus. Produced via immunoSEQ multiplex PCR; TCRdb's table is partial and in-frame only. The sample holds 630,000 or so clones; about 90% are singletons and the top ten take 0.0094%. These same data were also listed under a study on human thymus T cells.

The specimen was thymocytes. Receptors were obtained from a boy less than two years old with a congenital heart defect.

The chain has TRBV13 and TRBJ2-3; possibly TRBD1 for D (6 bases). CDR1 and CDR2 (germline): PRHDT, FYEKMQ (reference sequence). CDR3 length equals 18 residues. Trimming took off 1 base at V and 4 bases at J, with 21 bases between the two ends. CDR3 sequence reads: CASSLVGALLPEADTQYF. The CDR3 DNA sequence: TGTGCCAGCAGCTTAGTGGGGGCTCTCCTCCCCGAAGCAGATACGCAGTATTTT.

This clone came up once. The rearrangement joins TRBV5-8 to TRBJ1-3, with D possibly being TRBD1 (5 bases). The CDR3 totals 16 residues. V was pared by 2 bases and J by 1 base, with 13 bases between. The germline V gene has CDR1 SGHTS and CDR2 YDEGEE. The CDR3 region has the DNA TGTGCCAGCAGCTTTGGACACAGAGGTTCTGGAAACACCATATATTTT. Its protein is CASSFGHRGSGNTIYF.

The chain carries TRBV7-9 and TRBJ2-1; TRBD1 matches at 8 bases. The germline gives CDR1 SEHNR, CDR2 FQNEAQ (reference sequence). V shed 6 bases, J shed 4 bases, and the junction held 11 bases outside the gene matches. The CDR3 consists of 16 residues. CDR3 DNA sequence: TGTGCCAGCAGTTTACAGGCGGACAGGGCATACAATGAGCAGTTCTTC. The encoded protein is CASSLQADRAYNEQFF.

The chain couples TRBV19 to TRBJ2-6; the D gene is possibly TRBD2 (5 bases). The V end lost 4 bases, the J end lost 0 bases, and 10 bases lay between the germline ends. The CDR3 sequence is 16 residues long. The germline gives CDR1 LNHDA, CDR2 SQIVND (reference sequence). The CDR3 coding sequence is TGTGCCAGTAGTAGGGAGACGACCTCTGGGGCCAACGTCCTGACTTTC. As protein: CASSRETTSGANVLTF.

This chain joins TRBV28 and TRBJ2-2, with D uncertain. The CDR3 extends over 14 amino acids. Germline CDR1 reads MDHEN; CDR2 reads SYDVKM. V shed 4 bases and J shed 0 bases, with 6 bases lying between them. The CDR3 region is CASSSTSNTGELFF. CDR3 DNA: TGTGCCAGCAGTTCCACTTCGAACACCGGGGAGCTGTTTTTT.

The rearrangement uses TRBV7-9 and TRBJ1-2; 9 bases are a match to TRBD1. CDR3 size: 17 residues. V lost 2 bases and J lost 4; bases outside the gene matches: 11. Germline CDR1 reads SEHNR; CDR2 reads FQNEAQ (reference sequence). CDR3 region: CASSLLGQGPTTYGYTF. The DNA of the CDR3 is TGTGCCAGCAGCTTATTGGGACAGGGCCCAACAACCTATGGCTACACCTTC.

The chain is built from TRBV20-1 and TRBJ2-2; D gene uncertain. The V and J ends lost 3 bases and 8 bases respectively, with 7 bases between them. Germline V lookup: CDR1 DFQATT, CDR2 SNEGSKA (reference sequence). This CDR3 spans 11 amino acids. In nucleotides, the CDR3 is TGCAGTGCTAGCGGAGAGGGGGAGCTGTTTTTT. It is translated as CSASGEGELFF.

V usage is TRBV6-4 and J usage is TRBJ2-1, with a weak D call TRBD2 (5 bases). The germline V and J ends were trimmed by 3 bases and 0 bases, with 9 bases remaining between them. CDR3 length: 15 amino acids. Germline lookup yields CDR1 MRHNA and CDR2 SNTAGT. The CDR3 protein is CASSEEGSSYNEQFF. CDR3 sequence (DNA): TGTGCCAGCAGTGAGGAAGGGAGCTCCTACAATGAGCAGTTCTTC.